This T cell receptor (beta chain) was captured by sequencing in a study of CD8 T cells in ankylosing spondylitis (dated by TCRdb to about 2017). Background on the whole study: The study set out to find disease-linked TCR variants by profiling T cell receptor beta repertoires in ankylosing spondylitis patients and healthy donors. The full study cohort was made up of roughly 25 ankylosing spondylitis patients and 95 to 130 healthy donors. Samples of peripheral blood were taken, and for ankylosing spondylitis patients, synovial fluid was collected as well.

Comments on this clonotype: Its antigen has not been determined. Nothing much larger sits one base from this clone, and base qualities are not available.

The V and J ends are trimmed by 6 bases and 8 bases, leaving 13 bases between them. Looking up the germline V gene (reference sequence) yields CDR1 DFQATT and CDR2 SNEGSKA. Including cysteine and phenylalanine, the CDR3 has 11 amino acids. The DNA shown is the 33-base CDR3, in frame from base 1. Instrument used: Illumina HiSeq 2500. TCR beta libraries were prepared by quantitative 5'-RACE with molecular barcodes. The paper's processing steps were these. A new computational method based on a probabilistic model of VDJ rearrangement was used to identify disease-linked TCR variants. In-frame beta chains were kept once TCRdb had trimmed the public reads at Q25 with fastp and called clones with MiXCR. Every distinct CDR3 protein forms one entry, paired with its most common genes and DNA. What appears here as the V and J calls and clone size reflects TCRdb's work, not the paper's. The sample table lists approximately 550,000 distinct CDR3 sequences, about 13% of them with a count of one. Nearly 7% of the sample is held by the ten biggest clonotypes.

Summary of the overall study and its limitations: Significant enrichment of the disease-linked clones was reported in matched synovial fluid samples from ankylosing spondylitis patients. A TCR beta motif made up of several highly homologous amino acid variants appeared to be characteristic of blood from ankylosing spondylitis patients. Some of the motif variants had been reported before in the synovial fluid and blood of reactive arthritis patients, a finding that suggests common disease-initiation mechanisms. A CD8+ phenotype was shown by the disease-linked clones, which were found at relatively low frequencies in peripheral blood.

The sequenced material came from blood, either unsorted or a sorted T cell fraction (not recorded which). This TCR derives from a male donor with ankylosing spondylitis. The rearranged chain carries TRBV20-1 and TRBJ1-2; the D gene is not confidently resolved. In nucleotide form, the sequence is TGCAGTGCGGGGAGGTCGGCCGGCTACACCTTC. It is translated as CSAGRSAGYTF.